This T cell receptor (beta chain) stems from a study of T cell changes during pregnancy in multiple sclerosis. CDR1 is MNHNS, CDR2 SASEGT, per germline. The CDR3 runs to 14 residues. With 8 bases removed from V and 2 bases from J, the gap between germline ends came to 16 bases. Clones were read by immunoSEQ multiplex PCR, and TCRdb kept only the in-frame ones, dropping some. The data contain under 95,000 clones, 90% to 95% of them singletons. This chain joins TRBV6-1 and TRBJ2-7, with D possibly being TRBD2 (6 bases). The specimen comprised CD4+ T cells from peripheral blood mononuclear cells, sampled before pregnancy. This clonotype was obtained from a female donor with multiple sclerosis, enrolled in a pregnancy study. CDR3 sequence reads: CASPRDLRPYEQYF. Written as DNA, the CDR3 is TGTGCCAGCCCCCGGGACTTACGACCCTACGAGCAGTACTTC.